This TCR beta chain was found in a study of shared clonotypes between healthy human individuals. Study overall: Each donor's CD4 naive and CD4 memory cells filled three plates apiece, CD8 naive two, and CD8 memory one.

General observations from the study: Memory subsets generally showed smaller estimated richness than naive subsets did. Sampling involved blood alone; tissue repertoires likely differ. Non-shared clonotypes had lower generation probabilities than those shared by all four donors.

Concerning this clone: Its antigen is not identified.

CDR3 length: 12 residues. The germline gives CDR1 SQVTM, CDR2 ANQGSEA. Trimming pared 2 bases from V and 3 bases from J, leaving 5 bases between. The assay was immunoSEQ multiplex PCR, and TCRdb's table has in-frame clones only and misses some. This sample has hundreds of thousands of clones, with less than 96% found just once. The rearrangement links TRBV29-1 to TRBJ1-3; no firm D call. Sample: naive CD4+ T cells sorted from blood. The subset is: CD45RA+ positively selected. The sequence was obtained from a woman aged 25 to 39 in good health. CDR3 sequence: CSVEWGGNTIYF. The CDR3 nucleotides read TGCAGCGTTGAATGGGGTGGAAACACCATATATTTT.